This T cell receptor beta chain was identified during a study of shared clonotypes between healthy human individuals. Template amounts of around 300 ng DNA, around 33,000 T cell genomes, were employed in unsorted PBMC replicate PCRs. Authors' methods: ImmunoSEQ junction-only sequences lacked quality scores, so their filtering differed. Using immunoSEQ multiplex PCR, the repertoire was profiled, and TCRdb retains in-frame clones only, with some absent. D and trimming were read from the DNA, whereas the V and J calls and clone size are those reported in that table. The sample records around 500,000 clones, 60% to 80% being singletons. Germline lookup yields CDR1 MDHEN and CDR2 SYDVKM. V dropped 5 bases and J dropped 1; count of bases not matched to a gene: 1. CDR3 length: 13 amino acids.

The chain links TRBV28 to TRBJ2-5, with TRBD2 identical over 7 bases. The sequencing sample was made of PBMCs. The TCR comes from a woman aged 35 to 49 in good health. Some clones in this sample may be carry-over from other donors' samples. CDR3 bases: TGTGCCAGCAGTCGGGGGGTCCAAGAGACCCAGTACTTC. Amino acids: CASSRGVQETQYF.